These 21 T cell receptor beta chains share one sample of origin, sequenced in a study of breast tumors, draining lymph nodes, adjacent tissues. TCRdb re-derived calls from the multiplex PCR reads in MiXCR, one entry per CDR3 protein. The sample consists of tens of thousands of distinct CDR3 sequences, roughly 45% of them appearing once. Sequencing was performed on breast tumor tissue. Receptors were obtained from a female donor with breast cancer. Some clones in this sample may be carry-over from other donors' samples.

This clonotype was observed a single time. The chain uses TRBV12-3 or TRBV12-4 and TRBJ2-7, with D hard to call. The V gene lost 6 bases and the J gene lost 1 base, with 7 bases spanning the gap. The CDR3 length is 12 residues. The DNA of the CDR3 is TGTGCCAGCAGCCCTCGATCCTACGAGCAGTACTTC. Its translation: CASSPRSYEQYF.

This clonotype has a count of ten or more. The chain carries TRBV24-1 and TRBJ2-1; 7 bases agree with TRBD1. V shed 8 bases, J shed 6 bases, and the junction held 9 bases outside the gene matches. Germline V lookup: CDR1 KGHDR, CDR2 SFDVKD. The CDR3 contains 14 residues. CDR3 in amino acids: CATTGTDATNEQFF. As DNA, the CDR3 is TGTGCCACCACCGGGACAGACGCGACCAATGAGCAGTTCTTC.

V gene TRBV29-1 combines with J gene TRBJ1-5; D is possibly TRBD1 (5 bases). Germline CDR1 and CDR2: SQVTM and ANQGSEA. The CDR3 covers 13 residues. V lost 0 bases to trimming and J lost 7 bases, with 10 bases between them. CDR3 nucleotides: TGCAGCGTTGAAGAGGCGGGGGGGCAGCCCCAGCATTTT. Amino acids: CSVEEAGGQPQHF.

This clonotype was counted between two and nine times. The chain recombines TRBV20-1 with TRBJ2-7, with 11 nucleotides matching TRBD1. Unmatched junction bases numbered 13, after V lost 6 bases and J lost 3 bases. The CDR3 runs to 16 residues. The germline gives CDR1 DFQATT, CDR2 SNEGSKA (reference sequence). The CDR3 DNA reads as TGCAGTGCAACCGGGACAGGGGGTCCGATGAACTACGAGCAGTACTTC. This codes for CSATGTGGPMNYEQYF.

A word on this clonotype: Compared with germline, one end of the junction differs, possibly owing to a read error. CDR3 sequence reads: CSVQETAEKLFF. The CDR3 DNA sequence: TGCAGCGTTCAAGAGACAGCTGAAAAACTGTTTTTT. This chain joins TRBV29-1 and TRBJ1-4; D is perhaps TRBD1 (5 bases). The V gene's germline CDR1 is SQVTM and CDR2 ANQGSEA. The CDR3 is 12 amino acids.

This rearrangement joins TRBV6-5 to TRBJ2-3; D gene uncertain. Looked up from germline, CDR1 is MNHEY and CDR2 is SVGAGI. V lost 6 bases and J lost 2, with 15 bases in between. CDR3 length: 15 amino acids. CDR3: CASSAKRAYTDTQYF. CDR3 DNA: TGTGCCAGCAGCGCGAAAAGGGCTTACACAGATACGCAGTATTTT.

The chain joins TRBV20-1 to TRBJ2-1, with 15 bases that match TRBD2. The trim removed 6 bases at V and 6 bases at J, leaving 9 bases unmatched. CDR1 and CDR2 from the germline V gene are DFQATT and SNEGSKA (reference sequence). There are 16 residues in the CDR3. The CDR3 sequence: CSAEGLAGGPPNEQFF. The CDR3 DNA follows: TGCAGTGCGGAAGGACTAGCGGGAGGGCCCCCCAATGAGCAGTTCTTC.

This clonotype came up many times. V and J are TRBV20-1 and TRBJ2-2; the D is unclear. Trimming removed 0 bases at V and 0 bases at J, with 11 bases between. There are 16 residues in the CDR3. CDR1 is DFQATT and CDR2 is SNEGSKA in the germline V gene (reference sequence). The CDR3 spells CSARDIRRANTGELFF. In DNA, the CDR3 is TGCAGTGCTAGAGATATCAGAAGGGCGAACACCGGGGAGCTGTTTTTT.

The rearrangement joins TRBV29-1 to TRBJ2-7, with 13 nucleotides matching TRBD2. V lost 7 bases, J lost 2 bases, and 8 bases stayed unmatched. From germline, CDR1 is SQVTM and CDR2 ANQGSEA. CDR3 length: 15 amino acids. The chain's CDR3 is CSAAGLAGVAYEQYF. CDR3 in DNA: TGCAGCGCCGCCGGACTAGCGGGAGTGGCCTACGAGCAGTACTTC.

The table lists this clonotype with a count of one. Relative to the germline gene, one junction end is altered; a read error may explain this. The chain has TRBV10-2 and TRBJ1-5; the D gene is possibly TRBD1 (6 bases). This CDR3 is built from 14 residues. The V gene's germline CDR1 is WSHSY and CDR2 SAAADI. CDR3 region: CAGSERGGAQPQHF. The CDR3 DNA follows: TGCGCCGGCAGTGAAAGGGGGGGTGCTCAGCCCCAGCATTTT.

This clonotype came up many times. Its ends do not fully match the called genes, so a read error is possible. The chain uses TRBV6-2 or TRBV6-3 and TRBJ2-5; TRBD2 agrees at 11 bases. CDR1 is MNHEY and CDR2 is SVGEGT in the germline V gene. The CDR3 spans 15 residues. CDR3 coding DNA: TGTGCCAGCAGTCACTCGGGACTAGCGGTTGAGACCCAGTACTTC. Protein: CASSHSGLAVETQYF.

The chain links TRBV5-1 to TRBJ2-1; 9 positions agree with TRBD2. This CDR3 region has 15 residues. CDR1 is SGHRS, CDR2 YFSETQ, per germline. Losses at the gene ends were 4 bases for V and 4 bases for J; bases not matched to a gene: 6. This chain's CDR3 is CASSISLAGYNEQFF. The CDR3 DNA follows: TGCGCCAGCAGCATATCCCTAGCGGGGTACAATGAGCAGTTCTTC. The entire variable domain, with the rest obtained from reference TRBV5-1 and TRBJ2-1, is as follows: KAGVTQTPRYLIKTRGQQVTLSCSPISGHRSVSWYQQTPGQGLQFLFEYFSETQRNKGNFPGRFSGRQFSNSRSEMNVSTLELGDSALYLCASSISLAGYNEQFFGPGTRLTVL.

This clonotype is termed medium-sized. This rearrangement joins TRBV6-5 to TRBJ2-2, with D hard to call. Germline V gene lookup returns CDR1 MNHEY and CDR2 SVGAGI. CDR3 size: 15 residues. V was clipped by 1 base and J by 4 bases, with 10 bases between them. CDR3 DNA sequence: TGTGCCAGCAGTTACTTTGGGGTGGGCACCGGGGAGCTGTTTTTT. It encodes CASSYFGVGTGELFF.

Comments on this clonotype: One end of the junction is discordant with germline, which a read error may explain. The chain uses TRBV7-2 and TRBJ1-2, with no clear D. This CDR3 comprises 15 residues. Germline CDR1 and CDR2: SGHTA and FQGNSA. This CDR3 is CASSLGGSVAYGYPF. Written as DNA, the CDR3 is TGTGCCAGCAGCTTAGGGGGTAGCGTGGCCTATGGCTACCCCTTC. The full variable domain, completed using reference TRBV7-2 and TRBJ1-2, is GAGVSQSPSNKVTEKGKDVELRCDPISGHTALYWYRQSLGQGLEFLIYFQGNSAPDKSGLPSDRFSAERTGGSVSTLTIQRTQQEDSAVYLCASSLGGSVAYGYPFGSGTRLTVV.

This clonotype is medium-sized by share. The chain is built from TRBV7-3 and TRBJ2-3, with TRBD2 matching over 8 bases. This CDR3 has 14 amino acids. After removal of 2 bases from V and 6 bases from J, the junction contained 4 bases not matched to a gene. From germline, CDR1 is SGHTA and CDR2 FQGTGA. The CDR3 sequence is CASSLAGGWDTQYF. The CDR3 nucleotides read TGTGCCAGCAGCTTAGCGGGAGGATGGGATACGCAGTATTTT.

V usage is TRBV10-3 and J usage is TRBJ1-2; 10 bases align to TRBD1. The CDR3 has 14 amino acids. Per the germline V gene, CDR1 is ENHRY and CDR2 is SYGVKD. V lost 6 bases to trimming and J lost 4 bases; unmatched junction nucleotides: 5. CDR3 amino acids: CAISEGQGTYGYTF. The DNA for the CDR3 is TGTGCCATCAGCGAGGGACAGGGGACCTATGGCTACACCTTC.

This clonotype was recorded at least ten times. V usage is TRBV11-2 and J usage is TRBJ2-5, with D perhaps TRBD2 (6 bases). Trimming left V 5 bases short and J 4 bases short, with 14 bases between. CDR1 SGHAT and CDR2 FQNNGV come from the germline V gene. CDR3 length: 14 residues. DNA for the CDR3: TGTGCCAGCAGCCCCCGGGCCGGGGGAGAGACCCAGTACTTC. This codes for CASSPRAGGETQYF.

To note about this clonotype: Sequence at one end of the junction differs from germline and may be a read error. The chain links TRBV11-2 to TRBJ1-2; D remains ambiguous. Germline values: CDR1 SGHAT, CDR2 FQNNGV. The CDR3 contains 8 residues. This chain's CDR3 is CASSFGLF. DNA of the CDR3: TGTGCCAGCAGCTTCGGACTATTC.

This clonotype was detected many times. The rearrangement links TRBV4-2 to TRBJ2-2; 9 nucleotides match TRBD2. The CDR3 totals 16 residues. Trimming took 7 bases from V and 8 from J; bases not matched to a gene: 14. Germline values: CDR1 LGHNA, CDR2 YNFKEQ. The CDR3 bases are TGTGCCAGCACTCCGACGTTTCCGGGACTAGCAGGGGAGCTGTTTTTT. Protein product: CASTPTFPGLAGELFF.

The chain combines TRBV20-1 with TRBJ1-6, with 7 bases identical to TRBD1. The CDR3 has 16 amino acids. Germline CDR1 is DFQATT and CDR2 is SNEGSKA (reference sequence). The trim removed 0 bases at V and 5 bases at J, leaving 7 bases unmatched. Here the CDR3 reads CSARELTGDHNSPLHF. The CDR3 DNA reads TGCAGTGCTAGAGAGCTCACAGGGGACCATAATTCACCCCTCCACTTT.

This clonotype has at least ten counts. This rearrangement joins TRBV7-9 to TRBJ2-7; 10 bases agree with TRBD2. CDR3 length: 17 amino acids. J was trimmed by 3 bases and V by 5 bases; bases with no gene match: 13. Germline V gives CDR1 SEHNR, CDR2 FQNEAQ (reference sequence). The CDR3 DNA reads TGTGCCAGCAGCCAATTCCCTAGCGGGAGTGTAAACTACGAGCAGTACTTC. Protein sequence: CASSQFPSGSVNYEQYF.